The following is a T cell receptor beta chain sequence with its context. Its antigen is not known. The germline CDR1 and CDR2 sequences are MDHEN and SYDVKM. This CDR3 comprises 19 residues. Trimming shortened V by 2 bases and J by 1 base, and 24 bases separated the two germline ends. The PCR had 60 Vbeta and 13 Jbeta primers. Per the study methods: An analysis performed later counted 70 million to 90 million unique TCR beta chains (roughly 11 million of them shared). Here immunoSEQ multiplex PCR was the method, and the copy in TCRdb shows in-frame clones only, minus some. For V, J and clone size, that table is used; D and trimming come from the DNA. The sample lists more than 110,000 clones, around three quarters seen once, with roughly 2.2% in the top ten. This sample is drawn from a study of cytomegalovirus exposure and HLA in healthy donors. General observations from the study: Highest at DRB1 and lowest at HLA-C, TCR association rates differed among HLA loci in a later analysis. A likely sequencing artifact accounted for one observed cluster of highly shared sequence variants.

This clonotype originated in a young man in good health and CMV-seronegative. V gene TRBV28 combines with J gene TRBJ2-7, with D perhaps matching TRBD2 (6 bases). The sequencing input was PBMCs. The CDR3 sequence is CASSLLGSWGKSNSYEQYF. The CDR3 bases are TGTGCCAGCAGTTTACTCGGGAGTTGGGGCAAATCGAATTCCTACGAGCAGTACTTC. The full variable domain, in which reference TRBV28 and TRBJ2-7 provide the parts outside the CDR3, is DVKVTQSSRYLVKRTGEKVFLECVQDMDHENMFWYRQDPGLGLRLIYFSYDVKMKEKGDIPEGYSVSREKKERFSLILESASTNQTSMYLCASSLLGSWGKSNSYEQYFGPGTRLTVT.